These T cell receptor beta chains were read from a single sample in a study of blood T cell repertoires in COVID-19. Data came from immunoSEQ multiplex PCR; TCRdb stores just in-frame clones and leaves some out. The sample records 140,000 to 150,000 clones, 86% being singletons. The sample was PBMCs or T cells enriched from blood (not recorded which). These receptors originate from a man aged 45-65 years who had recovered from COVID-19. The CDR3 runs from the conserved cysteine through the conserved F or W. The D gene is left open where the match is weak. Clone size, where shown, is once, few, many, or a class for clones that have expanded.

d_call: -; clone_size: -; v_call: TRBV21-1; j_call: TRBJ2-7; cdr3_nt: TGTGCCAGCAGCAACAGGGCCTACGAGCAGTACTTC; cdr3_aa: CASSNRAYEQYF
d_call: TRBD1; clone_size: -; v_call: TRBV28; j_call: TRBJ1-5; cdr3_nt: TGTGCCAGCAGTTCGGGAGTGGACAGGGGACGTCAGCCCCAGCATTTT; cdr3_aa: CASSSGVDRGRQPQHF
d_call: -; clone_size: -; v_call: TRBV28; j_call: TRBJ1-5; cdr3_nt: TGTGCCAGCAGTTTATGGGCAGGCCGCATCAATCAGCCCCAGCATTTT; cdr3_aa: CASSLWAGRINQPQHF
d_call: -; clone_size: -; v_call: TRBV7-3; j_call: TRBJ1-2; cdr3_nt: TGTGCCAGCAGCTCTGCGGCATTCAGTGGCTACACCTTC; cdr3_aa: CASSSAAFSGYTF
d_call: TRBD2; clone_size: -; v_call: TRBV2; j_call: TRBJ2-1; cdr3_nt: TGTGCCAGCAGCCTGACTAGCGGGGGCTACAATGAGCAGTTCTTC; cdr3_aa: CASSLTSGGYNEQFF
d_call: -; clone_size: -; v_call: TRBV5-4; j_call: TRBJ1-4; cdr3_nt: TGTGCCAGCAGCCCCAACGGAGGTGAAAAACTGTTTTTT; cdr3_aa: CASSPNGGEKLFF
d_call: -; clone_size: -; v_call: TRBV6-5; j_call: TRBJ2-7; cdr3_nt: TGTGCCAGCAGGAAGAACGGGGACTCCTACGAGCAGTACTTC; cdr3_aa: CASRKNGDSYEQYF
d_call: TRBD2; clone_size: -; v_call: TRBV19; j_call: TRBJ2-5; cdr3_nt: TGTGCCAGTAGTCTGACTAGCTTGGCAGAGACCCAGTACTTC; cdr3_aa: CASSLTSLAETQYF
d_call: -; clone_size: -; v_call: TRBV5-1; j_call: TRBJ1-1; cdr3_nt: TGCGCCAGCAGCTTGGAGGCGGGGCACACTGAAGCTTTCTTT; cdr3_aa: CASSLEAGHTEAFF
d_call: -; clone_size: -; v_call: TRBV5-1; j_call: TRBJ2-1; cdr3_nt: TGCGCCAGCAGCTTGGACAGGGCGGATGACAATGAGCAGTTCTTC; cdr3_aa: CASSLDRADDNEQFF
d_call: -; clone_size: -; v_call: TRBV11-2; j_call: TRBJ1-2; cdr3_nt: TGTGCCAGCAGCTTAGCCCCACGGGGGACGCCAAGCGCTGGCTACACCTTC; cdr3_aa: CASSLAPRGTPSAGYTF
d_call: TRBD1; clone_size: -; v_call: TRBV3-1/TRBV3-2; j_call: TRBJ1-4; cdr3_nt: TGTGCCAGCAGCCAAGTAGGGACAGGGAATGAAAAACTGTTTTTT; cdr3_aa: CASSQVGTGNEKLFF
d_call: -; clone_size: -; v_call: TRBV7-9; j_call: TRBJ1-4; cdr3_nt: TGTGCCAGCAGCTTAGTCAGGGATAATGAAAAACTGTTTTTT; cdr3_aa: CASSLVRDNEKLFF
d_call: TRBD2; clone_size: -; v_call: TRBV14; j_call: TRBJ2-2; cdr3_nt: TGTGCCAGCCTCCGATGGGATTGGACTAGCGGGGGTCCGAACACCGGGGAGCTGTTTTTT; cdr3_aa: CASLRWDWTSGGPNTGELFF
d_call: -; clone_size: -; v_call: TRBV2; j_call: TRBJ1-2; cdr3_nt: TGTGCCAGCAGCGAGGGTAGCGCCTATGGCTACACCTTC; cdr3_aa: CASSEGSAYGYTF
d_call: -; clone_size: -; v_call: TRBV7-3; j_call: TRBJ1-1; cdr3_nt: TGTGCCAGCAGCATACAGGGATCGAACACTGAAGCTTTCTTT; cdr3_aa: CASSIQGSNTEAFF
d_call: TRBD1; clone_size: -; v_call: TRBV12-3/TRBV12-4; j_call: TRBJ1-2; cdr3_nt: TGTGCCAGCAGTTCGACAGGGGTTGGCTACACCTTC; cdr3_aa: CASSSTGVGYTF
d_call: TRBD1; clone_size: once; v_call: TRBV27; j_call: TRBJ2-2; cdr3_nt: TGTGCCAGCAGTCTGATTGACAGGGGGCCTTTGGACGGGGAGCTGTTTTTT; cdr3_aa: CASSLIDRGPLDGELFF
d_call: TRBD2; clone_size: once; v_call: TRBV12-5; j_call: TRBJ2-2; cdr3_nt: TGTGCTAGTGCCGATTCGGGACTAGCGGGAGGGTCCACCGGGGAGCTGTTTTTT; cdr3_aa: CASADSGLAGGSTGELFF
d_call: -; clone_size: -; v_call: TRBV5-8; j_call: TRBJ1-5; cdr3_nt: TGTGCCAGCAGCGTCGGGACTTATCGCAATCAGCCCCAGCATTTT; cdr3_aa: CASSVGTYRNQPQHF
d_call: -; clone_size: -; v_call: TRBV2; j_call: TRBJ1-5; cdr3_nt: TGTGCCAGCAGGTATCAGGAGGGCAATCAGCCCCAGCATTTT; cdr3_aa: CASRYQEGNQPQHF
d_call: TRBD1; clone_size: -; v_call: TRBV10-3; j_call: TRBJ1-5; cdr3_nt: TGTGCCATCCAGGGGGCAAATCAGCCCCAGCATTTT; cdr3_aa: CAIQGANQPQHF
d_call: -; clone_size: few; v_call: TRBV5-1; j_call: TRBJ2-7; cdr3_nt: TGCGCCAGCAGCTTGGGGGACTTACCTACGCTGGAGCAGTACTTC; cdr3_aa: CASSLGDLPTLEQYF
d_call: TRBD2; clone_size: -; v_call: TRBV10-3; j_call: TRBJ2-1; cdr3_nt: TGTGCCATCAAGGGGACTAGCGGGAGCAGCGATGAGCAGTTCTTC; cdr3_aa: CAIKGTSGSSDEQFF
d_call: -; clone_size: -; v_call: TRBV29-1; j_call: TRBJ1-1; cdr3_nt: TGCAGCGTTGCAGGGGTTTTTACTGAAGCTTTCTTT; cdr3_aa: CSVAGVFTEAFF
d_call: TRBD1; clone_size: -; v_call: TRBV11-2; j_call: TRBJ1-2; cdr3_nt: TGTGCCAGCAACCCTTTGGACAGGAACTATGGCTACACCTTC; cdr3_aa: CASNPLDRNYGYTF
d_call: -; clone_size: -; v_call: TRBV9; j_call: TRBJ1-2; cdr3_nt: TGTGCCAGCAGCGTAGTTGGTGAGGGGGACCAAGCTTATGGCTACACCTTC; cdr3_aa: CASSVVGEGDQAYGYTF